This is a list of T cell receptor beta chains from one sample in a study of identifying expanded T cells in peripheral blood. Measured with immunoSEQ multiplex PCR; TCRdb has only the in-frame clones, and not every one. The table records approximately 110,000 clones, 85% to 90% of them present only once. Sequencing input: blood. These receptors came from a person aged 18 to 70 in good health. Each CDR3 is given with its conserved first and last residue. A D gene is named only where the DNA matches it firmly. Expanded clones are given a class, and other clones once, few, many or no size at all.

V gene	D gene	clone size	J gene	CDR3 protein	CDR3 DNA
TRBV18	TRBD1	.	TRBJ1-2	CASSPDRGDYTF	TGTGCCAGCTCCCCCGACAGGGGAGACTACACCTTC
TRBV5-4	.	.	TRBJ1-2	CASSRTRGAGYTF	TGTGCCAGCAGCCGCACCAGGGGAGCTGGCTACACCTTC
TRBV19	.	.	TRBJ2-1	CASRATATYNEQFF	TGTGCCAGTAGAGCGACAGCAACCTACAATGAGCAGTTCTTC
TRBV28	.	.	TRBJ1-2	CASSLRGHGEAVF	TGTGCCAGCAGTTTGAGGGGTCACGGTGAAGCGGTCTTC
TRBV2	.	.	TRBJ2-3	CASSEAGTDTQYF	TGTGCCAGCAGTGAAGCAGGCACAGATACGCAGTATTTT
TRBV5-1	.	.	TRBJ1-2	CASSLDPGNYGYTF	TGCGCCAGCAGCTTGGATCCAGGGAACTATGGCTACACCTTC
TRBV28	TRBD1	.	TRBJ1-1	CASSSPGQLNTEAFF	TGTGCCAGCAGTTCACCGGGACAGCTGAACACTGAAGCTTTCTTT
TRBV21-1	.	.	TRBJ2-2	CASSKRLTGTTNTGELFF	TGTGCCAGCAGCAAAAGGTTGACAGGAACTACGAACACCGGGGAGCTGTTTTTT
TRBV2	.	.	TRBJ1-2	CASSEGKNYGYTF	TGTGCCAGCAGTGAAGGGAAGAACTATGGCTACACCTTC
TRBV13	.	.	TRBJ1-3	CASSYGGSGNTIYF	TGTGCCAGCAGTTATGGGGGTTCTGGAAACACCATATATTTT
TRBV5-4	.	.	TRBJ1-5	CASSQDGGRFDQPQHF	TGTGCCAGCAGCCAAGATGGAGGTCGGTTTGATCAGCCCCAGCATTTT
TRBV11-2	TRBD2	.	TRBJ2-5	CASSRGLAGGAQTQYF	TGTGCCAGCAGCAGGGGACTAGCGGGGGGGGCGCAGACCCAGTACTTC
TRBV13	.	.	TRBJ1-5	CASSFGLQPQHF	TGTGCCAGCAGCTTCGGCCTACAGCCCCAGCATTTT
TRBV15	TRBD1	.	TRBJ1-1	CATSSGQGSPNTEAFF	TGTGCCACCAGCAGTGGACAGGGGTCCCCGAACACTGAAGCTTTCTTT
TRBV4-3	TRBD1	.	TRBJ2-6	CASSHPGQESSGANVLTF	TGCGCCAGCAGCCACCCGGGACAGGAGAGCTCTGGGGCCAACGTCCTGACTTTC
TRBV7-2	.	many	TRBJ2-7	CASSESDGYEQYF	TGTGCCAGCAGCGAATCGGACGGCTACGAGCAGTACTTC
TRBV5-4	.	.	TRBJ2-7	CAVSRDTSYEQYF	TGTGCCGTATCCCGGGACACCTCCTACGAGCAGTACTTC
TRBV10-3	.	.	TRBJ1-1	CAIKGEPNTEAFF	TGTGCCATCAAGGGAGAGCCGAACACTGAAGCTTTCTTT
TRBV7-6	.	.	TRBJ2-7	CASSLEIGDEQYF	TGTGCCAGCAGCTTAGAAATTGGGGACGAGCAGTACTTC
TRBV6-5	.	.	TRBJ1-3	CASSPRRSGNTIYF	TGTGCCAGCAGTCCTCGGAGGTCTGGAAACACCATATATTTT
TRBV28	.	.	TRBJ1-2	CASRGDGTNYGYTF	TGTGCCAGCAGGGGGGATGGGACCAACTATGGCTACACCTTC